Following are 10 T cell receptor beta chains from one sample sequenced in a study of T-cell memory formation after mild COVID-19. TCRdb ran MiXCR on the 5' RACE reads and lists one entry per CDR3 protein. The sample lists approximately 150,000 distinct CDR3 sequences; around 13% were seen once. Sequencing was carried out using PBMCs or a T cell subset sorted from them (not recorded which). The receptor source for this set is an adult woman who had mild COVID-19 (a few samples of this study predate the infection). Cell type and time point are not known.

Concerning this clonotype itself: The junction departs from the called germline gene at one end, perhaps through a read error. The chain is built from TRBV5-1 and TRBJ1-3, with D unresolved. The germline V gene encodes CDR1 SGHRS and CDR2 YFSETQ. The CDR3 spans 14 residues. CDR3 residues: CTSSLESLGNTIYF. CDR3 bases: TGCACCAGCAGCTTGGAGTCGCTGGGAAACACCATATATTTT.

This clonotype was counted a few times. The chain links TRBV10-3 to TRBJ2-3; no firm D call. The CDR3 is 15 amino acids. Germline loops: CDR1 ENHRY, CDR2 SYGVKD. Trimming cost V 3 bases and J 0 bases, with 10 bases left between them. CDR3 in DNA: TGTGCCATCAGTGATTTGTCGGAAAGCACAGATACGCAGTATTTT. Translation: CAISDLSESTDTQYF.

The table lists this clonotype with a few counts. The chain joins TRBV29-1 to TRBJ2-1, with D possibly TRBD1 on 5 matching bases. This CDR3 is built from 10 residues. Germline CDR1 and CDR2: SQVTM and ANQGSEA. Trimming removed 6 bases from V and 9 bases from J, with 9 bases in between. CDR3 amino acids: CSVAGCEQFF. Written as DNA, the CDR3 is TGCAGCGTGGCAGGGTGTGAGCAGTTCTTC.

This clonotype has more than one count but fewer than ten. The chain joins TRBV10-3 to TRBJ2-7; 9 bases are shared with TRBD1. This CDR3 is 14 amino acids long. The trim removed 5 bases at V and 3 bases at J, leaving 5 bases unmatched. CDR1 ENHRY and CDR2 SYGVKD come from the germline V gene. CDR3: CAISPPGQGYEQYF. In DNA form, the CDR3 reads TGTGCCATCAGTCCGCCGGGACAGGGCTACGAGCAGTACTTC.

This clonotype was seen a handful of times. This chain links TRBV12-3 or TRBV12-4 with TRBJ1-2; D gene uncertain. The V gene lost 5 bases and the J gene lost 0 bases, with 13 bases spanning the gap. The CDR3 has 15 residues. CDR3 amino acids: CASSGLVGANYGYTF. DNA for the CDR3: TGTGCCAGCAGTGGGCTCGTCGGGGCTAACTATGGCTACACCTTC.

This clonotype was counted only a few times. The chain employs TRBV6-5 and TRBJ1-6; 9 bases are a match to TRBD1. The CDR3 is 13 amino acids. Looked up from germline, CDR1 is MNHEY and CDR2 is SVGAGI. The junction had 6 bases not matched to a gene; V was cut back by 8 bases and J by 10 bases. The DNA for the CDR3 is TGTGCCAGCGGGGACAGGGAGGCCTCACCCCTCCACTTT. This encodes CASGDREASPLHF.

Only a few counts were recorded for this clonotype. The rearrangement links TRBV4-1 to TRBJ2-1; no definite D call. Germline CDR1 MGHRA, CDR2 YSYEKL. The germline V and J ends were trimmed by 4 bases and 9 bases, with 16 bases remaining between them. This CDR3 has 14 residues. In nucleotides, the CDR3 is TGCGCCAGCAGCCGAATGATACTCCTAAGTGAGCAGTTCTTC. The encoded protein is CASSRMILLSEQFF.

The rearrangement links TRBV6-2 or TRBV6-3 to TRBJ1-1; D is perhaps TRBD1 (5 bases). The CDR3 runs 19 residues. CDR1 is MNHEY, CDR2 SVGEGT, per germline. With 0 bases removed from V and 3 bases from J, the gap between germline ends came to 23 bases. DNA of the CDR3: TGTGCCAGCAGTTACTCGCTTTCCGGGGAAGAATTCAGGGACACTGAAGCTTTCTTT. Protein product: CASSYSLSGEEFRDTEAFF.

There are a few counts of this clonotype. The chain combines TRBV7-9 with TRBJ2-1; the match to TRBD1 covers 12 bases. This CDR3 comprises 14 residues. Germline CDR1 reads SEHNR; CDR2 reads FQNEAQ (reference sequence). Trimming at V came to 5 bases and at J to 8 bases, leaving 4 bases not matched to a gene. CDR3 DNA: TGTGCCAGCAGCCAAGGGGACAGGGGGCATGAGCAGTTCTTC. Its protein product is CASSQGDRGHEQFF.

The V gene is TRBV20-1, the J gene TRBJ1-4, with D possibly being TRBD1 (6 bases). The germline V gene encodes CDR1 DFQATT and CDR2 SNEGSKA (reference sequence). There are 13 residues in the CDR3. V was trimmed by 3 bases and J by 8 bases, leaving 13 bases between them. The CDR3 nucleotides are TGCAGTGCTAGCGGGGGGACATGGGAAAAACTGTTTTTT. Translated: CSASGGTWEKLFF.